The clone carrying this TCR beta chain showed up just a few times. Time point denoted: patch test 2, 6 weeks after DPC sensitization. The treatment: therapeutic diphenylcyclopropenone sensitization with weekly scalp DPC. TCRdb processed the RACE reads anew with MiXCR; each CDR3 protein has one entry. Here the sample spans about 84,000 distinct CDR3 sequences, about 10% being singletons. These data originate in a study of human T cells and chemical hapten exposure. Germline V gives CDR1 SGHRS, CDR2 YFSETQ. The CDR3 contains 14 residues. The V end was cut by 4 bases, the J end by 0 bases, with 10 bases between.

Sample: whole blood, taken in connection with sensitization to the hapten diphenylcyclopropenone (DPC). This TCR was recovered from a woman aged 50 to 65 with alopecia areata. Some clones in this sample may be carry-over from other donors' samples. The V and J genes are TRBV5-1 and TRBJ2-5, with a possible D match to TRBD1 (5 bases). CDR3 residues: CASSDVTDQETQYF. CDR3 coding DNA: TGCGCCAGCAGCGATGTGACAGACCAAGAGACCCAGTACTTC. The full variable domain, its missing parts supplied by reference TRBV5-1 and TRBJ2-5, is KAGVTQTPRYLIKTRGQQVTLSCSPISGHRSVSWYQQTPGQGLQFLFEYFSETQRNKGNFPGRFSGRQFSNSRSEMNVSTLELGDSALYLCASSDVTDQETQYFGPGTRLLVL.